What follows describes a single T cell receptor beta chain. TCRdb's copy holds only in-frame clones and misses some; the assay was immunoSEQ multiplex PCR. The data contain tens of thousands of clones, 80% to 90% of them singletons. This entry comes from a study of T cell responses to AZD1222 COVID-19 vaccine. Trimming cost V 7 bases and J 2 bases; bases outside gene matches: 10. The CDR3 has 15 residues. The germline V gene has CDR1 MDHEN and CDR2 SYDVKM. The sequenced sample was peripheral blood, obtained on day 0 of AZD1222 vaccination. The receptor's source is an adult in good health. The chain carries TRBV28 and TRBJ2-7; TRBD2 matches 8 bases. CDR3 in DNA: TGTGCCAGCAACATCGGGGGGGGTGCACCCTACGAGCAGTACTTC. Translated, it gives CASNIGGGAPYEQYF.